The 29 T cell receptor beta chains in this list originate from one sample, sequenced in a study of CD8+CD57+ T cells in acquired aplastic anemia. The sequenced patients had an expansion of CD8+CD57+ cells seen by flow cytometry. Genomic DNA served as template for TCR beta VDJ and CDR3 profiling. TCRdb reprocessed the reads with MiXCR, giving one entry per CDR3 protein. This table holds around 430,000 distinct CDR3 sequences, roughly a third found once. Sequencing input: sorted CD4+, CD8+, or CD8+CD57+ T cells (not recorded which) from PBMCs. All receptors derive from a human donor with aplastic anemia.

The genes are TRBV19 and TRBJ2-2; D is ambiguous. The CDR3 totals 14 residues. Germline CDR1 LNHDA, CDR2 SQIVND (reference sequence). With 2 bases removed from V and 1 base from J, the gap between germline ends came to 5 bases. CDR3 loop: CASSIRRNTGELFF. The CDR3 DNA is TGTGCCAGTAGTATACGGAGGAACACCGGGGAGCTGTTTTTT.

This clonotype was seen more than once but under ten times. The gene calls are TRBV11-2 and TRBJ2-3; maybe TRBD2 (7 bases). This CDR3 is 16 amino acids long. Germline loops: CDR1 SGHAT, CDR2 FQNNGV. The V end was cut by 5 bases, the J end by 2 bases, with 17 bases between. The CDR3 loop reads CASSRRGEGITDTQYF. CDR3 nucleotide sequence: TGTGCCAGCAGCCGGAGGGGGGAGGGAATCACAGATACGCAGTATTTT.

This clonotype has a handful of counts. At one boundary the junction diverges from the germline segment, which might be a read error. The J gene is TRBJ1-1, the V gene TRBV13; no firm D call. The germline V gene encodes CDR1 PRHDT and CDR2 FYEKMQ (reference sequence). This CDR3 spans 11 amino acids. The DNA of the CDR3 is TGTGCCAGCAGCCACCCACTAAAGGTTCTCTGG. This translates into CASSHPLKVLW.

This chain joins TRBV24-1 and TRBJ2-2; TRBD2 is a possible D gene (6 bases). The germline gives CDR1 KGHDR, CDR2 SFDVKD. V dropped 9 bases and J dropped 5 bases, with 6 bases sitting between them. The CDR3 runs to 11 residues. The CDR3 nucleotides are TGTGCCACCGGGGGGACCGGGGAGCTGTTTTTT. Translated: CATGGTGELFF.

This clonotype was counted at least ten times. The chain carries TRBV4-2 and TRBJ1-6; the match to TRBD1 covers 9 bases. The CDR3 sequence is 17 residues long. Germline V CDR1 and CDR2: LGHNA, YNFKEQ. Trimming took 0 bases from V and 9 from J; bases not matched to a gene: 9. Written as DNA, the CDR3 is TGTGCCAGCAGCCAAGACTCCACAGGGGGCATCGGTTCACCCCTCCACTTT. This translates into CASSQDSTGGIGSPLHF.

The chain uses TRBV6-2 or TRBV6-3 and TRBJ2-1, with 7 bases matching TRBD1. CDR1 MNHEY and CDR2 SVGEGT come from the germline V gene. Trimming at V came to 0 bases and at J to 6 bases, leaving 8 bases not matched to a gene. The CDR3 totals 16 residues. CDR3 amino acids: CASSYSRTGGTNEQFF. The CDR3 bases are TGTGCCAGCAGTTACTCTAGGACAGGCGGTACCAATGAGCAGTTCTTC.

This clonotype appeared a single time. The CDR3 is CASKGLAGGHNEQFF. For the CDR3, the DNA is TGTGCCAGCAAAGGACTAGCGGGGGGCCACAATGAGCAGTTCTTC. The chain employs TRBV2 and TRBJ2-1; 14 bases line up with TRBD2. Germline-derived CDR1 and CDR2 are SNHLY and FYNNEI. V lost 7 bases, J lost 5 bases, and 4 bases stayed unmatched. CDR3 size: 15 residues.

CDR3 nucleotides: TGTGCCAGCTATCCGGGGGGGACGGCGAGTGGAAACACCATATATTTT. Translation: CASYPGGTASGNTIYF. This rearrangement joins TRBV6-1 to TRBJ1-3; possibly TRBD1 for D (5 bases). Trimming shortened V by 8 bases and J by 3 bases, and 20 bases separated the two germline ends. From germline, CDR1 is MNHNS and CDR2 SASEGT. The CDR3 is 16 residues long.

The V gene is TRBV5-1, the J gene TRBJ2-3; 7 bases are shared with TRBD1. Germline values: CDR1 SGHRS, CDR2 YFSETQ. The CDR3 length is 15 residues. V was pared by 0 bases and J by 2 bases, with 3 bases of the junction left unmatched. The CDR3 sequence: CASSLGGQPTDTQYF. The CDR3 nucleotides are TGCGCCAGCAGCTTGGGGGGACAGCCCACAGATACGCAGTATTTT.

V is TRBV19 and J is TRBJ1-2; 9 nucleotides align to TRBD1. This CDR3 contains 12 residues. The germline V gene encodes CDR1 LNHDA and CDR2 SQIVND (reference sequence). The trim removed 6 bases at V and 7 bases at J, leaving 3 bases unmatched. CDR3 in DNA: TGTGCCAGTAGCGAGGACAGGGGTGGCTACACCTTC. Protein sequence: CASSEDRGGYTF.

This clonotype was counted many times. This chain uses TRBV29-1 with TRBJ1-1, with D possibly being TRBD1 (5 bases). The CDR3 sequence is 11 residues long. Trimming removed 1 base at V and 5 bases at J, with 5 bases between. Germline CDR1 and CDR2: SQVTM and ANQGSEA. The CDR3 DNA follows: TGCAGCGTTGAAGGGGGGACTGAAGCTTTCTTT. As protein: CSVEGGTEAFF. Full variable domain (missing parts from reference TRBV29-1 and TRBJ1-1): SAVISQKPSRDICQRGTSLTIQCQVDSQVTMMFWYRQQPGQSLTLIATANQGSEATYESGFVIDKFPISRPNLTFSTLTVSNMSPEDSSIYLCSVEGGTEAFFGQGTRLTVV.

This clonotype was detected many times. CDR3 protein: CASSPRTGGDGYTF. CDR3 DNA sequence: TGTGCCAGCAGCCCCCGGACAGGGGGGGATGGCTACACCTTC. This rearrangement joins TRBV9 to TRBJ1-2, with 10 bases aligning to TRBD1. CDR3 length: 14 residues. The V segment lost 4 bases and the J segment 6 bases; nucleotides outside the gene matches: 6. Germline-derived CDR1 and CDR2 are SGDLS and YYNGEE. Looking up the rest from reference TRBV9 and TRBJ1-2 gives the full variable domain: DSGVTQTPKHLITATGQRVTLRCSPRSGDLSVYWYQQSLDQGLQFLIQYYNGEERAKGNILERFSAQQFPDLHSELNLSSLELGDSALYFCASSPRTGGDGYTFGSGTRLTVV.

In its sample, this clonotype was seen many times. This sequence joins TRBV24-1 and TRBJ2-3; 9 bases line up with TRBD1. The CDR3 length is 15 residues. J gave up 4 bases and V 7 bases, and 8 bases lay outside the gene matches. Per the germline V gene, CDR1 is KGHDR and CDR2 is SFDVKD. Here the CDR3 reads CATRSTGQGADTQYF. The CDR3 region has the DNA TGTGCCACCAGGTCGACGGGACAGGGTGCAGATACGCAGTATTTT.

The chain employs TRBV19 and TRBJ1-5; 7 nucleotides agree with TRBD1. The CDR3 has 14 amino acids. J gave up 7 bases and V 5 bases, and 8 bases lay outside the gene matches. Germline V gene lookup returns CDR1 LNHDA and CDR2 SQIVND (reference sequence). The CDR3 nucleotides are TGTGCCAGTAGTGCCCAGGGGGGTTGGCAGCCCCAGCATTTT. Its protein product is CASSAQGGWQPQHF.

The chain couples TRBV20-1 to TRBJ2-1; D is ambiguous. The germline V and J ends were trimmed by 1 base and 2 bases, with 9 bases remaining between them. Germline CDR1 DFQATT, CDR2 SNEGSKA (reference sequence). The CDR3 runs 14 residues. For the CDR3, the DNA is TGCAGTGCTAGAGTAATAGCCACCTACAATGAGCAGTTCTTC. Protein: CSARVIATYNEQFF.

About this clonotype: A much more abundant neighbour one base away suggests this may be a read error. The gene calls are TRBV7-8 and TRBJ1-1; 7 nucleotides line up with TRBD1. In germline, CDR1 is SGHVS, CDR2 FQNEAQ. The CDR3 has 16 amino acids. With 2 bases clipped from V and 4 bases from J, the junction kept 10 bases outside the gene matches. The CDR3 DNA reads as TGTGCCAGCAGCTTAAGGGGGCGCGGGGAGAGCACTGAAGCTTTCTTT. As protein: CASSLRGRGESTEAFF.

V and J are TRBV7-9 and TRBJ1-1; D is unresolved. This CDR3 comprises 13 residues. The germline V gene has CDR1 SEHNR and CDR2 FQNEAQ (reference sequence). The CDR3 DNA sequence: TGTGCTGGCAGCTTAAAACAGAACACTGAAGCTTTCTTT. Amino acids: CAGSLKQNTEAFF.

This clonotype is a singleton in its sample. This chain joins TRBV2 and TRBJ1-1; D is possibly TRBD1 (5 bases). This CDR3 contains 12 residues. Deletions cut 8 bases from V and 6 bases from J, with 13 bases between. From germline, CDR1 is SNHLY and CDR2 FYNNEI. DNA for the CDR3: TGTGCCAGCCAGGGAATGAGACCTGAAGCTTTCTTT. Its translation is CASQGMRPEAFF.

This clonotype was observed many times. The chain combines TRBV7-2 with TRBJ1-2, with D hard to call. The germline CDR1 and CDR2 sequences are SGHTA and FQGNSA. V was cut by 6 bases and J by 4 bases, with 12 bases left in between. CDR3 length: 13 amino acids. CDR3 loop: CASRKDTAYGYTF. In nucleotides, the CDR3 is TGTGCCAGCAGAAAAGACACGGCCTATGGCTACACCTTC.

The chain is built from TRBV12-3 or TRBV12-4 and TRBJ2-2; unclear D gene. There are 12 residues in the CDR3. V was cut by 6 bases and J by 4 bases, with 6 bases left in between. The CDR3: CASRKSTGELFF. CDR3 bases: TGTGCCAGCAGGAAGAGCACCGGGGAGCTGTTTTTT.

The V call is TRBV20-1, the J call TRBJ2-1, with D possibly TRBD1 on 5 matching bases. This CDR3 comprises 14 residues. Germline CDR1 reads DFQATT; CDR2 reads SNEGSKA (reference sequence). V lost 5 bases and J lost 9, with 20 bases in between. Written as DNA, the CDR3 is TGCAGTGCTTATAAGGGCAGGGATTCCGGTGAGCAGTTCTTC. This gives the protein CSAYKGRDSGEQFF.

This clonotype was detected ten times or more. This chain connects TRBV2 to TRBJ1-6, with D perhaps TRBD1 (5 bases). The CDR3 loop spans 13 amino acids. V was shortened by 10 bases and J by 5 bases, with 12 bases between the two germline ends. Looked up from germline, CDR1 is SNHLY and CDR2 is FYNNEI. CDR3 nucleotides: TGTGCCATTCGGGACGGGAATAATTCACCCCTCCACTTT. Translating gives CAIRDGNNSPLHF.

The chain has TRBV24-1 and TRBJ2-7; TRBD2 agrees at 12 bases. Per the germline V gene, CDR1 is KGHDR and CDR2 is SFDVKD. The CDR3 is made up of 15 amino acids. With V trimmed by 11 bases and J by 3 bases, 10 bases remained unmatched. The CDR3 region has the DNA TGTGCCAGCCTTCCTCTAGCGGGGGGGGTCTACGAGCAGTACTTC. Translating gives CASLPLAGGVYEQYF.

The genes are TRBV6-1 and TRBJ2-5; D gene unclear. Germline-derived CDR1 and CDR2 are MNHNS and SASEGT. The CDR3 covers 11 residues. V lost 8 bases to trimming and J lost 4 bases, with 8 bases between them. CDR3 bases: TGTGCCAGCCTCAGGTCAGAGACCCAGTACTTC. This translates into CASLRSETQYF.

The chain links TRBV25-1 to TRBJ2-1; D not certain. This CDR3 has 15 residues. From germline, CDR1 is MGHDK and CDR2 SYGVNS. V was pared by 6 bases and J by 0 bases, with 12 bases between. In DNA, the CDR3 is TGTGCCAGCAGCTCAACACCGAGCTCCTACAATGAGCAGTTCTTC. This encodes CASSSTPSSYNEQFF.

V usage is TRBV9 and J usage is TRBJ1-6; 7 nucleotides align to TRBD1. Germline V gives CDR1 SGDLS, CDR2 YYNGEE. This CDR3 is built from 14 residues. The J segment lost 13 bases and the V segment lost 6 bases, leaving 13 bases of the junction unmatched. The CDR3 DNA reads as TGTGCCAGCACCAACCGACAGGGAGGGCCGCCCCTCCACTTT. This gives the protein CASTNRQGGPPLHF.

The chain links TRBV20-1 to TRBJ2-1, with a tentative D call TRBD1 (6 bases). Germline V gene sequence: CDR1 DFQATT, CDR2 SNEGSKA (reference sequence). The CDR3 contains 12 residues. The V and J ends lost 2 bases and 11 bases respectively, with 13 bases between them. The DNA of the CDR3 is TGCAGTGCTAGATCCACGACAGGACAGCAGTTCTTC. Amino acids: CSARSTTGQQFF.

This clonotype has a count of ten or more. This chain links TRBV19 with TRBJ1-5, with 10 nucleotides matching TRBD1. Germline CDR1 and CDR2: LNHDA and SQIVND (reference sequence). Trimming at V came to 6 bases and at J to 5 bases, leaving 7 bases not matched to a gene. The CDR3 runs 15 residues. CDR3 region: CASSQGQGGYQPQHF. The CDR3 nucleotides read TGTGCCAGTAGCCAAGGACAGGGGGGGTATCAGCCCCAGCATTTT.

This CDR3 is CSVVGDSNQPQHF. The CDR3 nucleotides read TGCAGCGTGGTGGGGGACAGCAATCAGCCCCAGCATTTT. This chain joins TRBV29-1 and TRBJ1-5; weak D call: TRBD1 (5 bases). From germline, CDR1 is SQVTM and CDR2 ANQGSEA. Trimming took 6 bases from V and 1 from J, leaving 10 bases between them. The CDR3 spans 13 residues.